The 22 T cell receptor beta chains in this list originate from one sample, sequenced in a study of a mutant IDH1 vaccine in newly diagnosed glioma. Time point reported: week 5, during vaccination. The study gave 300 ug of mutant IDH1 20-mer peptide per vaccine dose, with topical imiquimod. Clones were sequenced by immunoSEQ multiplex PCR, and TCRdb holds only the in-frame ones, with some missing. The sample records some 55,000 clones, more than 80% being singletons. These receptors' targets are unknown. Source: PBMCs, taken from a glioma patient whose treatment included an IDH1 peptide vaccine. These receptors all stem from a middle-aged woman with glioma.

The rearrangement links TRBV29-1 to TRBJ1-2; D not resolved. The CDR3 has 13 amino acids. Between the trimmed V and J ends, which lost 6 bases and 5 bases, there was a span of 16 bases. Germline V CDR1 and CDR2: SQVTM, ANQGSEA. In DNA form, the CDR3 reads TGCAGCGTCGGTCCAGGCCGAAGGTATGGCTACACCTTC. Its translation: CSVGPGRRYGYTF.

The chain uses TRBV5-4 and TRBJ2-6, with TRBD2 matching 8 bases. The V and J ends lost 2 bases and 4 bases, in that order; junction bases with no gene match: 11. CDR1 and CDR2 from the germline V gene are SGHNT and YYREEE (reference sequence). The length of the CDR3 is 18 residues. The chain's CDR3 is CASSLLGLGSAGANVLTF. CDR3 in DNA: TGTGCCAGCAGCTTACTGGGACTAGGATCGGCAGGGGCCAACGTCCTGACTTTC.

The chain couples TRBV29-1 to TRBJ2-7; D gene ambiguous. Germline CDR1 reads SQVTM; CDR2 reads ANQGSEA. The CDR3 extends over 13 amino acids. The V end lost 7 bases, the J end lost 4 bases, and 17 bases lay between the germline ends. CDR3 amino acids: CSALRLAQYEQYF. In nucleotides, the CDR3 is TGCAGCGCCCTCAGGTTAGCCCAGTACGAGCAGTACTTC.

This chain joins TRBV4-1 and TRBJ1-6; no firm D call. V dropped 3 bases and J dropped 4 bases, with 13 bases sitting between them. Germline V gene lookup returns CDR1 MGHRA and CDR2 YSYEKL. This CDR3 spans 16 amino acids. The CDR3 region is CASSHIPSGYNSPLHF. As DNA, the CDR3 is TGCGCCAGCAGCCATATTCCCAGCGGTTATAATTCACCCCTCCACTTT.

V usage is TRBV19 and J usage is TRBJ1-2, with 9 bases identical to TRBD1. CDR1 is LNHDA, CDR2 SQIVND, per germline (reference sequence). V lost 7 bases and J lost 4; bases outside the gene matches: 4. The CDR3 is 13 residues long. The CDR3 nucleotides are TGTGCCAGTAACCCGGGACAGGGCTATGGCTACACCTTC. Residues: CASNPGQGYGYTF.

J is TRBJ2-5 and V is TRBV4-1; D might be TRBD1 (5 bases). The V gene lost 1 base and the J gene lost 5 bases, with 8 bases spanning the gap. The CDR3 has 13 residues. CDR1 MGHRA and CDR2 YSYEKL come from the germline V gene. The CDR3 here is CASSQAGLETQYF. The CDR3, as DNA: TGCGCCAGCAGCCAAGCAGGGTTGGAGACCCAGTACTTC.

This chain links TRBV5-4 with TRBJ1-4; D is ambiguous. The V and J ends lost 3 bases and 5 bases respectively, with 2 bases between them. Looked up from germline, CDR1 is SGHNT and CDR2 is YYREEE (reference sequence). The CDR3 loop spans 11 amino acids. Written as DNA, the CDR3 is TGTGCCAGCAGCTACAATGAAAAACTGTTTTTT. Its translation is CASSYNEKLFF.

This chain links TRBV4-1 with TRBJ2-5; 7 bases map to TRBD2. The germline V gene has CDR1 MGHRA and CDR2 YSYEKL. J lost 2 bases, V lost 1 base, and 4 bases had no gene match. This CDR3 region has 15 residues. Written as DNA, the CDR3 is TGCGCCAGCAGCCAAGGGGACTACCAGCAAGAGACCCAGTACTTC. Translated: CASSQGDYQQETQYF.

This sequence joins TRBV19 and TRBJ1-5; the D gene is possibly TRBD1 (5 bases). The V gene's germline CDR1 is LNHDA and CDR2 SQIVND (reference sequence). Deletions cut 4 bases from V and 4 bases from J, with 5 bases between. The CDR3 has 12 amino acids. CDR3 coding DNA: TGTGCCAGTAGTAAGGGGAATCAGCCCCAGCATTTT. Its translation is CASSKGNQPQHF. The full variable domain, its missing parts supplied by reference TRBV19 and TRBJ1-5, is DGGITQSPKYLFRKEGQNVTLSCEQNLNHDAMYWYRQDPGQGLRLIYYSQIVNDFQKGDIAEGYSVSREKKESFPLTVTSAQKNPTAFYLCASSKGNQPQHFGDGTRLSIL.

CDR3 in DNA: TGCGCCAGCAGTGAACCTCGGGGGCCCAACACTGAAGCTTTCTTT. Its protein is CASSEPRGPNTEAFF. The V call is TRBV10-2, the J call TRBJ1-1; TRBD1 is a possible D gene (6 bases). This CDR3 contains 15 residues. Trimming pared 3 bases from V and 2 bases from J, leaving 13 bases between. Germline CDR1 is WSHSY and CDR2 is SAAADI.

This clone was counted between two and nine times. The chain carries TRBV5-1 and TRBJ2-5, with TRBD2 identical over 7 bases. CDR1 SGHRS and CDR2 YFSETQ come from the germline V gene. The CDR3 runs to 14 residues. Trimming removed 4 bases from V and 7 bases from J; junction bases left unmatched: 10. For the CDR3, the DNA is TGCGCCAGCAGCGGGAGGGGAACCGACGGGACCCAGTACTTC. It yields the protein CASSGRGTDGTQYF.

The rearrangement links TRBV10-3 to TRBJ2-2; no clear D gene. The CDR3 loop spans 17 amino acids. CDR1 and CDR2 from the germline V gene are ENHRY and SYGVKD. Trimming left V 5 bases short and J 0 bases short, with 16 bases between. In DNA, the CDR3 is TGTGCCATCAGTATTTCGCCAAGCCCGACGAACACCGGGGAGCTGTTTTTT. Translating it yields CAISISPSPTNTGELFF.

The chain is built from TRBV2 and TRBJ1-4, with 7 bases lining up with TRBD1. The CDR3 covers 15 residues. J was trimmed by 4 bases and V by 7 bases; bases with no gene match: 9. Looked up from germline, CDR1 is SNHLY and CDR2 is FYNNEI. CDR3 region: CASTPRGADNEKLFF. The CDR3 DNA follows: TGTGCCAGCACCCCCAGGGGGGCGGATAATGAAAAACTGTTTTTT.

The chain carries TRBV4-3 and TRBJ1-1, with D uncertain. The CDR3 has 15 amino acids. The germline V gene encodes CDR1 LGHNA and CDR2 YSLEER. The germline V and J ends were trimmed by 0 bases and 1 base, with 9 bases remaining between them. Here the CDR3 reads CASSQEMNTNTEAFF. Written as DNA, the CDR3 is TGCGCCAGCAGCCAAGAGATGAACACGAACACTGAAGCTTTCTTT.

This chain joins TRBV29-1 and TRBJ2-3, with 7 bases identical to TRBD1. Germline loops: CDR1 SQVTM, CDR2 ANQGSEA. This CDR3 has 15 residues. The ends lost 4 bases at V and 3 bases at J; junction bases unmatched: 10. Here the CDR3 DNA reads TGCAGCGTTGCAGGGACAGCATTGAGGACAGATACGCAGTATTTT. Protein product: CSVAGTALRTDTQYF.

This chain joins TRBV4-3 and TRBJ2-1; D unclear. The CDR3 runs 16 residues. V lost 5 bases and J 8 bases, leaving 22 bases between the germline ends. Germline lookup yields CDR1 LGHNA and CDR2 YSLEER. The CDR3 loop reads CASSYSSRVPTDEQFF. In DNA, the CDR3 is TGCGCCAGCAGCTACTCCTCCCGGGTCCCGACGGATGAGCAGTTCTTC.

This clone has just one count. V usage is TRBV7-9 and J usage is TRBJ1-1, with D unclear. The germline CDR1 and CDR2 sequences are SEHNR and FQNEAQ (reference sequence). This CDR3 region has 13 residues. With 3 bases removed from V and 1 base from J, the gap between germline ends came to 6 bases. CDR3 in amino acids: CASSFNQNTEAFF. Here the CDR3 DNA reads TGTGCCAGCAGCTTTAATCAGAACACTGAAGCTTTCTTT.

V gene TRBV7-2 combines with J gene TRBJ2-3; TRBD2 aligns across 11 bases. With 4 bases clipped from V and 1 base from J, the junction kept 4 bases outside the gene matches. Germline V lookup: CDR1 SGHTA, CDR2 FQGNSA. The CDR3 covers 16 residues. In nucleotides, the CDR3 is TGTGCCAGCAGCTGGAGGGGACTAGCGGGCACAGATACGCAGTATTTT. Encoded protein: CASSWRGLAGTDTQYF.

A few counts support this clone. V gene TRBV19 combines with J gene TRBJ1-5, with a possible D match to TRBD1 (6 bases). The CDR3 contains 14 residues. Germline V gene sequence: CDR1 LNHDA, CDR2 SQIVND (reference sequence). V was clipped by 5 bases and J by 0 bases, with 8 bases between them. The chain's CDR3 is CASSLQGSNQPQHF. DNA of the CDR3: TGTGCCAGTAGTCTACAGGGTAGCAATCAGCCCCAGCATTTT.

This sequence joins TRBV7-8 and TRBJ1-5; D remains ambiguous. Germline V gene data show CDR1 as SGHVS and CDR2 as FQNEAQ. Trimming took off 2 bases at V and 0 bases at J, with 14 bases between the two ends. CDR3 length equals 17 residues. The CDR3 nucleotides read TGTGCCAGCAGCTTAAAGGGTTCAGGTTATAGCAATCAGCCCCAGCATTTT. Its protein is CASSLKGSGYSNQPQHF. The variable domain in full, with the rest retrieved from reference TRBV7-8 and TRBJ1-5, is GAGVSQSPRYKVAKRGQDVALRCDPISGHVSLFWYQQALGQGPEFLTYFQNEAQLDKSGLPSDRFFAERPEGSVSTLKIQRTQQEDSAVYLCASSLKGSGYSNQPQHFGDGTRLSIL.

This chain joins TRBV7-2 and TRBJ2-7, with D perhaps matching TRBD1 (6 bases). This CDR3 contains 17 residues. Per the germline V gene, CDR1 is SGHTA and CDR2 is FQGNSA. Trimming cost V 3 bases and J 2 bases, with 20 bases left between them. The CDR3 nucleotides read TGTGCCAGCAGCTTCGGGATAGACAGGATAAGGACCTACGAGCAGTACTTC. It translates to CASSFGIDRIRTYEQYF.

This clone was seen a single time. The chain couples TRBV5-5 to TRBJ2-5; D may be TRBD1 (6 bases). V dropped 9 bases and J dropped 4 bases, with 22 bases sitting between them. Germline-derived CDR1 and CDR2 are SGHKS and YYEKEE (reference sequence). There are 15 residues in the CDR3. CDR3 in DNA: TGTGCCACCATGGGGCTGGGGGCCCCCCGAGAGACCCAGTACTTC. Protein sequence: CATMGLGAPRETQYF.